Given below is one TCR beta chain in context. Its antigen is as yet unknown. This CDR3 contains 15 residues. CDR1 is SQVTM, CDR2 ANQGSEA, per germline. V lost 6 bases and J lost 5; bases outside the gene matches: 8. TCRdb's table, derived via immunoSEQ multiplex PCR, lists solely in-frame clones and lacks some. There are fewer than 350,000 clones in the sample; 88% occur only once, and 0.92% lies in the top ten. This record belongs to a study of cytomegalovirus exposure and HLA in healthy donors. About the research overall: Per a later analysis, the roughly 690 first-cohort and approximately 120 validation repertoires shared one platform.

Whole-study findings and limits: Reportedly, diagnosis of cytomegalovirus status by the classifier showed high specificity and sensitivity.

Sequenced input: PBMCs. This TCR derives from a woman younger than 35 in good health and CMV-seronegative. This rearrangement joins TRBV29-1 to TRBJ2-3, with TRBD2 matching over 13 bases. The CDR3 is CSVQGLAGVLDTQYF. DNA of the CDR3: TGCAGCGTCCAAGGACTAGCGGGAGTATTAGATACGCAGTATTTT.